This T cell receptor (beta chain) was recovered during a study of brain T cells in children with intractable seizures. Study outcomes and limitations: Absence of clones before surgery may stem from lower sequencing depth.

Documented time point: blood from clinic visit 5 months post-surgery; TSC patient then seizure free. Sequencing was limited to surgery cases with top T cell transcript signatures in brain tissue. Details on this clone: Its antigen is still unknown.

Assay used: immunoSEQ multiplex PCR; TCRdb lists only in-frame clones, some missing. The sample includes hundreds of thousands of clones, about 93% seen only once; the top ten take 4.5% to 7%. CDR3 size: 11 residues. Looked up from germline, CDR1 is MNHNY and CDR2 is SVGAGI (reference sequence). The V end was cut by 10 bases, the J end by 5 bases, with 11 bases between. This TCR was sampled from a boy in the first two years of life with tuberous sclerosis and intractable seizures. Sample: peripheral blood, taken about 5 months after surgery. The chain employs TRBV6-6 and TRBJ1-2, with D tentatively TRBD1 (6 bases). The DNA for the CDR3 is TGTGCCATCCGACAGGTATATGGCTACACCTTC. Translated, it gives CAIRQVYGYTF.